This entry concerns a single T cell receptor beta chain. Clones were read by immunoSEQ multiplex PCR, and TCRdb kept only the in-frame ones, dropping some. The sample holds 250,000 to 350,000 clones, more than 90% seen once. Participants, about 18 to 90 years old, spanned approximately 25 US areas. This sample stems from a study of blood T cell repertoires in COVID-19. Study-wide context: The United States, Italy and Spain supplied acute and convalescent COVID-19 samples. Nucleic acid was either cDNA or gDNA, and it came from T cells, B-cell-depleted T cells, or PBMCs.

Material: PBMCs or T cells enriched from blood (not recorded which). The TCR originated in a man aged 55 to 69 who had recovered from COVID-19.

The CDR3 region is CASSLVGTVNTEAFF. The DNA for the CDR3 is TGCGCCAGCAGCTTGGTAGGGACAGTAAACACTGAAGCTTTCTTT. V gene TRBV5-1 combines with J gene TRBJ1-1, with 7 bases identical to TRBD1. The V gene end was trimmed by 0 bases and the J gene end by 2 bases; junction bases not matched to a gene: 4. CDR1 SGHRS and CDR2 YFSETQ come from the germline V gene. The CDR3 length is 15 residues.